The clone carrying this T cell receptor beta chain was found a few times. Sequencing used immunoSEQ multiplex PCR; TCRdb keeps in-frame clones, though not all of them. The profile shows hundreds of thousands of clones, 86% of them singletons. This CDR3 is built from 15 residues. CDR1 is LGHDT, CDR2 YNNKEL, per germline (reference sequence). V was cut by 4 bases and J by 4 bases, with 14 bases left in between. This sample was included in a study of blood T cell repertoires in COVID-19. Sequenced input: PBMCs or T cells enriched from blood (not recorded which). The chain is built from TRBV3-1 (or the pseudogene TRBV3-2) and TRBJ1-3; possibly TRBD1 for D (5 bases). The sequence was obtained from a woman in her 50s who had recovered from COVID-19. CDR3 sequence (DNA): TGTGCCAGCAGCCCACAAGGGGTACAGGGAAACACCATATATTTT. Translating gives CASSPQGVQGNTIYF.